The 3 T cell receptor beta chains listed next were all sequenced from one sample in a study of human T cells and chemical hapten exposure. Each CDR3 protein gets one entry after TCRdb re-called the RACE reads with MiXCR. The top ten hold about 2.7% of the sample, which has some 200,000 distinct CDR3 sequences, about 31% seen once. The time point denotes: pre-sensitization, week 0. Treatment specified: therapeutic diphenylcyclopropenone sensitization with weekly scalp DPC. The sample consisted of whole blood, taken in connection with sensitization to the hapten diphenylcyclopropenone (DPC). These receptors were obtained from a woman aged 30 to 39 with alopecia areata. Some clones in this sample may be carry-over from other donors' samples.

This clonotype was detected a few times. The chain carries TRBV7-2 and TRBJ2-7, with D possibly TRBD1 on 6 matching bases. Germline-derived CDR1 and CDR2 are SGHTA and FQGNSA. The germline V and J ends were trimmed by 2 bases and 0 bases, with 14 bases remaining between them. The CDR3 has 16 amino acids. CDR3 region: CASSLRADRHSYEQYF. CDR3 bases: TGTGCCAGCAGCTTAAGGGCGGACAGACACTCCTACGAGCAGTACTTC.

J is TRBJ2-3 and V is TRBV27; 7 nucleotides agree with TRBD2. With 8 bases clipped from V and 1 base from J, the junction kept 6 bases outside the gene matches. CDR1 MNHEY and CDR2 SMNVEV come from the germline V gene (reference sequence). The CDR3 runs 14 residues. The chain's CDR3 is CASERRGGTDTQYF. The CDR3 bases are TGTGCCAGCGAGCGTCGGGGGGGCACAGATACGCAGTATTTT.

This clonotype was observed a handful of times. The chain carries TRBV20-1 and TRBJ2-3, with 7 positions matching TRBD2. V lost 2 bases to trimming and J lost 3 bases; unmatched junction nucleotides: 5. The CDR3 length is 14 residues. Per germline, CDR1 DFQATT and CDR2 SNEGSKA (reference sequence). CDR3 region: CSARILAATDTQYF. The CDR3 DNA is TGCAGTGCTAGAATCCTAGCGGCAACAGATACGCAGTATTTT.